The T cell receptor (beta chain) under discussion was sequenced for a study of T-cell memory formation after mild COVID-19 listed by TCRdb under 2021. Background on the whole study: TCR sequence clusters from the two donors were found to be largely donor specific. Two young, previously healthy adult volunteers made up the cohort, one male and one female. In two donors, T-cell clones that expanded and contracted after mild COVID-19 were followed by sequencing TCRalpha and TCRbeta repertoires longitudinally.

This clonotype was counted only a few times. Its recognized antigen is unknown. No per-base quality is available; no much larger clone lies one base away. The data were produced on an Illumina NovaSeq 6000. TCRalpha and TCRbeta cDNA libraries were built by 5'RACE with constant-segment primers, adding sample barcodes and unique molecular identifiers. RNA was extracted from every sample with Trizol reagent. Amplification of the libraries took two PCR steps, and the second step added a second sample barcode plus Illumina TruSeq adapters. Sequencing of the libraries was done on an Illumina NovaSeq, producing 2 x 150 bp paired-end reads. The paper's data handling went like this. With migec v1.2.7, reads were demultiplexed and then collapsed into UMI-guided consensus sequences. Using mixcr v2.1.11, UMI consensuses were aligned to TRA and TRB V and J templates and then assembled into clonotypes. Expanded or contracted clonotypes were those called significant by both edgeR and NoisET, with noise models trained on biological replicates. edgeR calls used a false discovery rate-adjusted p below 0.01 and a log2 fold-change threshold of 1. As an exploratory analysis of dynamics, PCA with hierarchical clustering was applied to max-normalized trajectories of the 1000 most abundant clonotypes. Separately sequenced CD4+ and CD8+ repertoires were used to assign the CD4 or CD8 phenotype of responding clones. TCRdb reran the public reads through fastp at Q25 and MiXCR, keeping productive beta chains. Merged by CDR3 protein, the rows form single entries marked with the most common genes and DNA. The V and J calls shown here were made by TCRdb, not taken from the authors' results. This sample has more than 250,000 distinct CDR3 sequences in its table, and under 20% of those were observed once. The ten largest clones represent more than 20% of the sample.

Ficoll-Paque density gradient centrifugation was used to isolate PBMCs. Paper-wide results and their limitations: The detection of some responding clones in pre-infection memory suggests that pre-existing cross-reactive memory T cells joined the SARS-CoV-2 response. Contracting CD4+ clones appeared mostly in the CM and EM memory subsets, whereas CD8+ clones were enriched in EMRA. Only a couple of mild cases were covered in the study, and larger cohorts including severe cases with pre-infection samples were considered necessary. Clones that contracted from day 15 to 85 showed balanced CD4/CD8 phenotypes, whereas a second wave of clones that expanded from day 15 to 37 leaned towards CD4+. SARS-CoV-2 specificity was not confirmed for the second-wave clones peaking on day 37.

V and J lose 6 bases and 8 bases, and a span of 34 bases separates them. From the cysteine through the phenylalanine, the CDR3 covers 20 amino acids. The entry retains the CDR3 DNA only, 60 bases that are in frame from base 1. This receptor was taken from a man between 18 and 35 years old who had mild COVID-19 (a few samples of this study predate the infection). The sample titles of this study are shuffled in the database, so cell type and time point are left out; the donor was told from shared clones. The rearranged segments are TRBV23-1 and TRBJ1-4; possibly the D gene is TRBD1, per 5 matching bases. TRBV23-1 is reported as an ORF; its role is uncertain. The source material was PBMCs or a T cell subset sorted from them (not recorded which). The CDR3 reads CASRLIPAAGTGGPMEKLFF. The DNA sequence is TGCGCCAGCAGGCTAATCCCGGCCGCAGGGACGGGAGGGCCAATGGAAAAACTGTTTTTT.